The rows below give T cell receptor beta chains drawn from one sample of a study of shared clonotypes between healthy human individuals. Here immunoSEQ multiplex PCR was the method, and the copy in TCRdb shows in-frame clones only, minus some. The data show 2 million or so clones, about 95% seen once. Sequencing was performed on naive CD8+ T cells sorted from blood. Receptors originate from a man between 18 and 29 years old in good health. The CDR3 runs from the conserved cysteine through the conserved F or W. Fields, in order: clone size, J gene, V gene, D gene, CDR3 DNA, CDR3 protein. A D gene is named only where the DNA matches it firmly. A row's size may be missing; if present it is once, few, many or a size class.

NA TRBJ2-7 TRBV2 TRBD1 TGTGCCAGCAGTGAAAGAGGGACAGGGGTCTACGAGCAGTACTTC CASSERGTGVYEQYF
NA TRBJ2-1 TRBV13 TRBD2 TGTGCCAGCAGCTTAGGGCGGGGGGGCTCCTACAATGAGCAGTTCTTC CASSLGRGGSYNEQFF
NA TRBJ1-1 TRBV27 TRBD1 TGTGCCAGCAGTTTATCCGGGACAGGGAGCACTGAAGCTTTCTTT CASSLSGTGSTEAFF
NA TRBJ2-2 TRBV18 NA TGTGCCAGCTCAGCGCAAGCCATCGCGAACACCGGGGAGCTGTTTTTT CASSAQAIANTGELFF
NA TRBJ1-5 TRBV27 TRBD1 TGTGCCAGCAAAACAGGGGGCAGCAATCAGCCCCAGCATTTT CASKTGGSNQPQHF
NA TRBJ1-2 TRBV5-4 NA TGTGCCAGCAGCTCGGACGTTGTTAACTATGGCTACACCTTC CASSSDVVNYGYTF
NA TRBJ2-1 TRBV27 NA TGTGCCAGCAGTTTAGCCAGTCCTCGGGAGCAGTTCTTC CASSLASPREQFF
NA TRBJ2-3 TRBV7-2 TRBD2 TGTGCCAGCAGCTTTAGGACTAGCGGCACGTATACGCAGTATTTT CASSFRTSGTYTQYF
NA TRBJ2-5 TRBV7-8 TRBD2 TGTGCCAGCAGCTTAGAGCTAGCGGAAGAGACCCAGTACTTC CASSLELAEETQYF
NA TRBJ1-4 TRBV28 NA TGTGCCAGCAGCCCAACCGGTGCGGATGAAAAACTGTTTTTT CASSPTGADEKLFF
NA TRBJ2-7 TRBV19 TRBD1 TGTGCCAGTAGTCCCCGGACAGGATCCTACGAGCAGTACTTC CASSPRTGSYEQYF
NA TRBJ1-1 TRBV29-1 NA TGCAGCGTTGAAGTGGGGGGCATGAACACTGAAGCTTTCTTT CSVEVGGMNTEAFF
NA TRBJ2-6 TRBV27 TRBD2 TGTGCCAGCAGTTTTAGCGGGAGCTCTGGGGCCAACGTCCTGACTTTC CASSFSGSSGANVLTF
NA TRBJ1-6 TRBV27 NA TGTGCCAGCAGTATTATGGGGGGTGAGGGTTCACCCCTCCACTTT CASSIMGGEGSPLHF
NA TRBJ2-7 TRBV28 NA TGTGCCAGCAGTTTAGAGAGCTCCTACGAGCAGTACTTC CASSLESSYEQYF
NA TRBJ2-3 TRBV11-2 NA TGTGCCAGCAGCTTAGACAGCACAGATACGCAGTATTTT CASSLDSTDTQYF
NA TRBJ2-6 TRBV28 NA TGTGCCAGCAGTTCTCCCGGCGGGGCCAACGTCCTGACTTTC CASSSPGGANVLTF
NA TRBJ1-1 TRBV28 TRBD1 TGTGCCAGCAGTCCGACAGGGTCAAGGACTGAAGCTTTCTTT CASSPTGSRTEAFF
NA TRBJ2-7 TRBV19 NA TGTGCCAGTAGTATAGATCTTGAGGCATACGAGCAGTACTTC CASSIDLEAYEQYF
NA TRBJ2-6 TRBV9 TRBD1 TGTGCCAGCAGCGTAGCCCCAACTTCCGGGACAGGGACTGGGGCCAACGTCCTGACTTTC CASSVAPTSGTGTGANVLTF
NA TRBJ1-1 TRBV7-9 NA TGTGCCAGCAGCTCAGACTCCAAACAAGGGAACACTGAAGCTTTCTTT CASSSDSKQGNTEAFF
once TRBJ1-3 TRBV5-8 NA TGTGCCAGCAGCTTGGACCTTGGGACCCCAAGGTATTCTGGAAACACCATATATTTT CASSLDLGTPRYSGNTIYF
NA TRBJ2-1 TRBV27 TRBD2 TGTGCCAGCAGTTCCGGGACTAGCGGTTTTGATGAGCAGTTCTTC CASSSGTSGFDEQFF
NA TRBJ1-6 TRBV15 NA TGTGCCACCAGCAGCCCACTGGGGTTAGCCCTCCACTTT CATSSPLGLALHF
NA TRBJ1-6 TRBV30 NA TGTGCCATAGATCGGACAGATAATTCACCCCTCCACTTT CAIDRTDNSPLHF
NA TRBJ1-5 TRBV19 NA TGTGCCAGTGACAATCGAGGGGAGGAGGGCAATCAGCCCCAGCATTTT CASDNRGEEGNQPQHF
NA TRBJ1-2 TRBV30 NA TGTGCCTGGAGTGTCGGAGAGGCGATTAACTATGGCTACACCTTC CAWSVGEAINYGYTF
NA TRBJ2-7 TRBV4-3 TRBD1 TGCGCCAGCAGCCAGACCGGGACAGGGGGGTCATACGAGCAGTACTTC CASSQTGTGGSYEQYF
NA TRBJ2-7 TRBV30 NA TGTGCCTGGAAAGAGGGATACTACGAGCAGTACTTC CAWKEGYYEQYF
NA TRBJ2-1 TRBV4-1 TRBD1 TGCGCCAGCAGCCACCGAACAGGGGGCGATGAGCAGTTCTTC CASSHRTGGDEQFF
NA TRBJ2-5 TRBV28 TRBD1 TGTGCCAGCAGGTTAGGACAGGAAGAGACCCAGTACTTC CASRLGQEETQYF
NA TRBJ2-7 TRBV7-9 NA TGTGCCAGCAGCACGGACATTTCTGCCTCCTACGAGCAGTACTTC CASSTDISASYEQYF